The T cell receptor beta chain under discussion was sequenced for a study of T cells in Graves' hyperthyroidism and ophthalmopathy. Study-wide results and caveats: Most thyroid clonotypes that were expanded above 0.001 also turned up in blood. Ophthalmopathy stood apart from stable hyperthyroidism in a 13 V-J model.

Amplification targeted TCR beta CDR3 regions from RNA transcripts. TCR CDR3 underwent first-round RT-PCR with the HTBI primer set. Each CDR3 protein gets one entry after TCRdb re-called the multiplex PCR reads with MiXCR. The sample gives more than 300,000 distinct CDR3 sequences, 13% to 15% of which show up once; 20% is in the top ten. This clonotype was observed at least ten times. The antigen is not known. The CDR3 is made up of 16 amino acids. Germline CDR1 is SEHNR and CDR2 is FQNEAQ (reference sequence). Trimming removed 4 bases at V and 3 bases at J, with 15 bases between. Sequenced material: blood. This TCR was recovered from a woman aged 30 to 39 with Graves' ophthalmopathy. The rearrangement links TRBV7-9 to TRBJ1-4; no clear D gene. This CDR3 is CASSSNPGTANEKLFF. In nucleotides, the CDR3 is TGTGCCAGCAGCTCCAATCCGGGAACAGCTAATGAAAAACTGTTTTTT.